This T cell receptor beta chain is drawn from a study of CD8+ T cells in alopecia areata. cDNA serving as the sequencing template came from extracted, reverse transcribed RNA. Only in-frame clones appear in the TCRdb table, and some are missing; sequencing was by immunoSEQ multiplex PCR. This table has about 180,000 clones, about 72% appearing once. Collected material from alopecia areata patients comprised lesional scalp punch biopsies and peripheral blood. Starting from PBMCs, sorting isolated CD4+ and CD8+ T cells. This clone was picked up one time. The specimen was CD8+ T cells sorted from blood, collected at week 0. The sequence was obtained from a human donor with alopecia areata.

The CDR3 sequence: CASSLNGAVLFF. The CDR3, as DNA: TGCGCCAGCAGCTTAAATGGAGCGGTCCTGTTTTTT. The rearrangement joins TRBV5-1 to TRBJ1-4, with D unclear. From germline, CDR1 is SGHRS and CDR2 YFSETQ. CDR3 length equals 12 residues. V dropped 2 bases and J dropped 14 bases, with 13 bases sitting between them.